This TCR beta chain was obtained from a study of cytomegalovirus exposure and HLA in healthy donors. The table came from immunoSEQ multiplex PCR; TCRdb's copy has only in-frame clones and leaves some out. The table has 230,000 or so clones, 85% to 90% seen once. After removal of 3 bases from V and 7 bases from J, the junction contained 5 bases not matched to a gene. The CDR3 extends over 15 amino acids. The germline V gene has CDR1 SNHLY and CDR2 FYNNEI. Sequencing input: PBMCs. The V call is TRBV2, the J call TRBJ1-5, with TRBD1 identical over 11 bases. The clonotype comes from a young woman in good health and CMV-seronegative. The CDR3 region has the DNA TGTGCCAGCAGTGACAGGACAGGGGGCAGGCAGCCCCAGCATTTT. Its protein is CASSDRTGGRQPQHF.